This TCR beta chain comes out of a study of OX40 agonist ivuxolimab in advanced cancers. Study summary: Males comprised 75% to 90% of the group, whose mean age was roughly 64 years (range 23 to 79). Among those treated, three patients had partial responses, one with hepatocellular carcinoma and two with cutaneous melanoma.

Profiling relied on immunoSEQ multiplex PCR, and the TCRdb table lists in-frame clones only, not all of them. The data contain some 19,000 clones, 85% to 90% of them seen just once; the ten biggest clones take up about 50%. Germline V CDR1 and CDR2: MNHEY, SVGAGI. V lost 6 bases to trimming and J lost 7 bases; unmatched junction nucleotides: 9. This CDR3 has 15 residues. The gene calls are TRBV6-5 and TRBJ1-6, with 7 nucleotides matching TRBD1. This specimen was CD4+ or CD8+ T cells sorted from blood, taken in a trial of the OX40 agonist ivuxolimab. This receptor was taken from an adult with an advanced solid tumor such as melanoma, head and neck, liver or kidney cancer. The CDR3 DNA is TGTGCCAGCAGCCAACTGGGACAGCTAAATTCACCCCTCCACTTT. It codes for CASSQLGQLNSPLHF.